One T cell receptor (beta chain) is described in this entry. Its antigen is not identified. Sequencing was performed with immunoSEQ multiplex PCR; in TCRdb, only in-frame clones are kept and a portion is missing. Of 2 million to 2.5 million clones listed, 95% are singletons. This sample was included in a study of shared clonotypes between healthy human individuals. Study findings and constraints: It was the few donors that limited the genetic and exposure-history diversity represented. Larger estimated richness was generally seen in naive subsets than in memory subsets.

The CDR3 has 15 residues. V was shortened by 6 bases and J by 1 base, with 16 bases between the two germline ends. Germline V CDR1 and CDR2: SGDLS, YYNGEE. The donor cohort consisted entirely of Caucasian adults residing in Nashville, Tennessee. The V gene is TRBV9, the J gene TRBJ1-2, with D tentatively TRBD1 (6 bases). The source material was naive CD4+ T cells sorted from blood. Specified subset: CD45RA+ positively selected. The TCR was taken from a man between 18 and 35 years old in good health. CDR3 amino acids: CASTEGGGNNYGYTF. The CDR3 DNA reads TGTGCCAGCACCGAGGGGGGTGGCAATAACTATGGCTACACCTTC.